Following are 12 T cell receptor beta chains from one sample sequenced in a study of blood T cell repertoires in COVID-19. Sequencing used immunoSEQ multiplex PCR; TCRdb keeps in-frame clones, though not all of them. The sample has approximately 100,000 clones, about 91% seen once. Sequencing used peripheral blood. The source of these receptors is a human donor in a cohort sampled during active COVID-19.

The chain uses TRBV5-5 and TRBJ2-2; D gene unclear. The CDR3 length is 20 residues. The V gene lost 0 bases and the J gene lost 1 base, with 22 bases spanning the gap. Germline CDR1 SGHKS, CDR2 YYEKEE (reference sequence). Here the CDR3 reads CASSLVNPGPGKGNTGELFF. Written as DNA, the CDR3 is TGTGCCAGCAGCTTGGTTAATCCGGGTCCTGGTAAAGGGAACACCGGGGAGCTGTTTTTT.

This clone was detected ten times or more. Within the sample, other DNA sequences also encode this same CDR3. In nucleotides, the CDR3 is TGTGCCAGTAGTATAGGCAGGGAAGAGACCCAGTACTTC. Translated, it gives CASSIGREETQYF. The chain joins TRBV19 to TRBJ2-5; D is possibly TRBD1 (5 bases). Germline CDR1 and CDR2: LNHDA and SQIVND (reference sequence). This CDR3 spans 13 amino acids. V lost 1 base, J lost 3 bases, and 6 bases lay in between.

The chain recombines TRBV5-4 with TRBJ2-5, with 7 nucleotides matching TRBD2. The V and J ends lost 1 base and 5 bases, in that order; junction bases with no gene match: 8. Germline lookup yields CDR1 SGHNT and CDR2 YYREEE (reference sequence). The CDR3 runs to 15 residues. CDR3 residues: CASSLMARGGETQYF. The CDR3 nucleotides read TGTGCCAGCAGCTTGATGGCAAGGGGAGGGGAGACCCAGTACTTC.

This clone was seen only once. V is TRBV6-2 or TRBV6-3 and J is TRBJ1-1; D not resolved. Germline CDR1 MNHEY, CDR2 SVGEGT. This CDR3 region has 13 residues. V dropped 4 bases and J dropped 6 bases, with 12 bases sitting between them. CDR3 in amino acids: CASSLVDTSEAFF. The DNA for the CDR3 is TGTGCCAGCAGTTTGGTCGACACCTCTGAAGCTTTCTTT.

The gene calls are TRBV6-2 or TRBV6-3 and TRBJ2-1; possibly TRBD2 for D (6 bases). The CDR3 spans 18 residues. Trimming removed 6 bases from V and 9 bases from J, with 30 bases in between. Germline CDR1 MNHEY, CDR2 SVGEGT. The chain's CDR3 is CASSQRPFSGAAEGEQFF. Here the CDR3 DNA reads TGTGCCAGCAGCCAGCGCCCCTTTAGCGGAGCGGCAGAAGGTGAGCAGTTCTTC.

The chain carries TRBV18 and TRBJ2-2; D not certain. The V gene lost 1 base and the J gene lost 0 bases, with 12 bases spanning the gap. The CDR3 is made up of 17 amino acids. Germline-derived CDR1 and CDR2 are KGHSH and LQKENI. CDR3 DNA sequence: TGTGCCAGCTCACCACAGGCCAGGTTGACGAACACCGGGGAGCTGTTTTTT. This gives the protein CASSPQARLTNTGELFF.

Concerning this clone: Other DNA sequences of this sample code for an identical CDR3. The chain links TRBV18 to TRBJ2-3; D unclear. This CDR3 is 13 amino acids long. Germline V gene lookup returns CDR1 KGHSH and CDR2 LQKENI. Trimming shortened V by 3 bases and J by 6 bases, and 10 bases separated the two germline ends. CDR3 sequence (DNA): TGTGCCAGCTCACCCCCTAGTGCGGATACGCAGTATTTT. Its protein is CASSPPSADTQYF.

This chain links TRBV7-2 with TRBJ2-2; no clear D gene. V was pared by 1 base and J by 3 bases, with 6 bases between. This CDR3 has 14 amino acids. Germline lookup yields CDR1 SGHTA and CDR2 FQGNSA. CDR3 sequence (DNA): TGTGCCAGCAGCTTAGTAGTTTACACCGGGGAGCTGTTTTTT. Translated: CASSLVVYTGELFF.

Here the CDR3 DNA reads TGTGCCAGCAGCAGACTTCAAGGAAACAATGAGCAGTTCTTC. Protein: CASSRLQGNNEQFF. The chain has TRBV7-9 and TRBJ2-1; D gene unclear. CDR3 length: 14 residues. V dropped 5 bases and J dropped 5 bases, with 13 bases sitting between them. Germline V gene sequence: CDR1 SEHNR, CDR2 FQNEAQ (reference sequence).

The rearrangement joins TRBV2 to TRBJ1-5; a possible D gene is TRBD1 (6 bases). Between the trimmed V and J ends, which lost 7 bases and 5 bases, there was a span of 15 bases. The CDR3 contains 14 residues. Looked up from germline, CDR1 is SNHLY and CDR2 is FYNNEI. The CDR3 loop is CASKEMGAHQPQHF. CDR3 nucleotide sequence: TGTGCCAGCAAAGAAATGGGGGCTCATCAGCCCCAGCATTTT.

This clone was counted only a few times. This chain uses TRBV2 with TRBJ2-3; 10 nucleotides line up with TRBD2. Germline-derived CDR1 and CDR2 are SNHLY and FYNNEI. CDR3 length: 16 residues. V trimming: 0 bases; J trimming: 7 bases; junction bases outside the gene matches: 7. DNA for the CDR3: TGTGCCAGCAGTGAAGCGCAACTAGCGGGGAGGTATACGCAGTATTTT. This translates into CASSEAQLAGRYTQYF.

The chain is built from TRBV21-1 and TRBJ2-7; the table's TRBD2 call for D was not verified on the DNA. TRBV21-1 is annotated as a pseudogene. This CDR3 has 18 amino acids. CDR3 amino acids: CASSKARFSRVTTYEQYF. CDR3 coding DNA: TGTGCCAGCAGCAAAGCCAGGTTCTCGAGGGTAACGACCTACGAGCAGTACTTC.